The rows below give T cell receptor beta chains drawn from one sample of a study of CD8+ T cells in alopecia areata. Profiled with immunoSEQ multiplex PCR; TCRdb holds only in-frame clones, not every one. The table lists over 120,000 clones, 40% to 65% of them singletons. This specimen consisted of CD4+ T cells sorted from blood, obtained at week 0. These receptors came from a human donor with alopecia areata. The CDR3 runs from the conserved cysteine through the conserved F or W. A D gene is named only where the DNA matches it firmly. Part of the rows lack a size; the others show once, few, many or a class for expanded clones.

v_call,d_call,clone_size,j_call,cdr3_nt,cdr3_aa
TRBV11-2,TRBD1,-,TRBJ2-5,TGTGCCAGCAGCCCAGGGACAGCTCAAGAGACCCAGTACTTC,CASSPGTAQETQYF
TRBV29-1,TRBD1,-,TRBJ2-3,TGCAGCGTTGCCCCAGGACAGGGAGGAGATACGCAGTATTTT,CSVAPGQGGDTQYF
TRBV9,-,-,TRBJ1-3,TGTGCCAGCAGCGTAGGTTTGCAAAACACCATATATTTT,CASSVGLQNTIYF
TRBV28,-,few,TRBJ1-5,TGTGCCAGCAGTTTAAGGGACGGTGTGTGGCAGCCCCAGCATTTT,CASSLRDGVWQPQHF
TRBV28,-,-,TRBJ1-5,TGTGCCAGCATCCAAGGGGGACCGATCAATCAGCCCCAGCATTTT,CASIQGGPINQPQHF
TRBV29-1,TRBD1,-,TRBJ2-7,TGCAGCGGTCAAGGACAGGGCTCCTACGAGCAATACTTC,CSGQGQGSYEQYF
TRBV18,-,few,TRBJ2-5,TGTGCCAGCTCACCACGACGGACAGAAGAGACCCAGTACTTC,CASSPRRTEETQYF
TRBV7-9,-,-,TRBJ1-5,TGTGCCAGCAGCAGTACAGGGATCGGTCAGCCCCAGCATTTT,CASSSTGIGQPQHF
TRBV6-6,-,-,TRBJ1-5,TGTGCCAGCACCCGAGAGAATCAGCCCCAGCATTTT,CASTRENQPQHF
TRBV7-9,-,few,TRBJ1-1,TGTGCCAGCAGCTTTACACCGAACACTGAAGCTTTCTTT,CASSFTPNTEAFF
TRBV5-1,-,-,TRBJ2-1,TGCGCCAGCACCACCGTGTCCGGGGCCAATGAGCAGTTCTTC,CASTTVSGANEQFF
TRBV30,TRBD1,-,TRBJ2-7,TGTGCCTGGGAACCGGGACAGACCTACGAGCAGTACTTC,CAWEPGQTYEQYF
TRBV30,TRBD1,few,TRBJ2-1,TGTGCCTGGAGTCGGGACAGGTCATTCAATGAGCAGTTCTTC,CAWSRDRSFNEQFF
TRBV2,-,-,TRBJ2-7,TGTGCCAGCAGGGACTGGTACTCCTACGAGCAGTACTTC,CASRDWYSYEQYF